These T cell receptor beta chains were read from a single sample in a study of persistence of HIV-infected CD4 T cells. Which antigens these TCRs recognize remains unknown. Profiling relied on immunoSEQ multiplex PCR, and the TCRdb table lists in-frame clones only, not all of them. The table has about 36,000 clones, under 90% seen once; the top ten hold roughly 5.4%. The sequences come from cultured CD4+ T cells from PBMCs, collected from a patient who received antiretroviral therapy. The source is an adult with HIV. The donor label of this sample is uncertain. Both conserved end residues are part of each CDR3. Fields, in order: clone size, J gene, V gene, D gene, CDR3 protein, CDR3 DNA. The D gene is left open where the match is weak. A row's size may be missing; if present it is once, few, many or a size class.

NA,TRBJ2-1,TRBV24-1,TRBD1,CATSEENRGRLGEQFF,TGTGCCACCAGTGAAGAAAACAGGGGGCGGCTTGGTGAGCAGTTCTTC
NA,TRBJ2-7,TRBV28,NA,CASSLGGYEQYF,TGTGCCAGCAGTTTAGGGGGTTACGAGCAGTACTTC
NA,TRBJ1-5,TRBV2,NA,CASSRTQTNQPQHF,TGTGCCAGCAGCCGGACTCAGACGAATCAGCCCCAGCATTTT
NA,TRBJ2-1,TRBV3-1/TRBV3-2,TRBD2,CASSPRTSGGAYNEQFF,TGTGCCAGCAGCCCCCGGACTAGCGGGGGGGCCTACAATGAGCAGTTCTTC
NA,TRBJ1-1,TRBV12-3/TRBV12-4,TRBD1,CASSHRGFTEAFF,TGTGCCAGCAGTCACAGGGGCTTCACTGAAGCTTTCTTT
few,TRBJ1-2,TRBV7-2,NA,CASSSRDGYGYTF,TGTGCCAGCAGCTCCAGGGACGGCTATGGCTACACCTTC
few,TRBJ2-7,TRBV18,NA,CASSPLGLRYEQYF,TGTGCCAGCTCACCATTAGGGCTCCGGTACGAGCAGTACTTC
NA,TRBJ2-6,TRBV27,NA,CASSFSGANVLTF,TGTGCCAGCAGTTTCTCTGGGGCCAACGTCCTGACTTTC
NA,TRBJ1-5,TRBV18,NA,CASSPQGPTGIQPQHF,TGTGCCAGCTCACCCCAGGGGCCGACGGGAATTCAGCCCCAGCATTTT
NA,TRBJ1-3,TRBV5-1,NA,CASSQGTGNTIYF,TGCGCCAGCAGTCAGGGGACTGGAAACACCATATATTTT
NA,TRBJ1-1,TRBV11-2,NA,CASSLVSLNTEAFF,TGTGCCAGCAGCTTAGTCAGTCTGAACACTGAAGCTTTCTTT
few,TRBJ2-3,TRBV7-6,NA,CASSNRISDTQYF,TGTGCCAGCAGCAATCGTATATCAGATACGCAGTATTTT
NA,TRBJ1-5,TRBV6-5,NA,CASSYTTGFEPQHF,TGTGCCAGCAGTTACACCACAGGGTTTGAGCCCCAGCATTTT